The 6 T cell receptor beta chains below all came from one sample that was sequenced in a study of T-cell reconstitution after alpha-beta-depleted transplantation in children (dated by TCRdb to about 2016). Library generation was performed with PCR. TCRdb records Illumina HiSeq 2500 as the sequencer. TCR library preparation used molecular barcoding, with unique molecular identifiers applied to normalize quantification of the TCRbeta repertoire. Clones were called with MiXCR by TCRdb after fastp trimmed the public reads at Q25, and only in-frame beta chains were retained. Records with the same CDR3 protein are collapsed into one entry carrying the most frequent genes and DNA. The sample table holds some 830,000 distinct CDR3 sequences, of which 16% were seen once. The ten largest clones capture 5% of the sample. The treatment or condition label, read with the paper, signifies: allogeneic hematopoietic cell transplantation with graft depleted of TCRalphabeta T cells and CD19 B cells.

Specimen: PBMCs, mostly from graft donor cells, collected 360 days after TCRalphabeta/CD19-depleted stem cell transplant. The receptors here all came from a male patient younger than 18 who had a stem cell transplant for acute lymphoblastic leukemia, so the T cells may come from the graft donor.

This clonotype was seen once. The chain has TRBV5-1 and TRBJ2-5, with 9 bases that match TRBD1. The V gene's germline CDR1 is SGHRS and CDR2 YFSETQ. CDR3 length: 18 amino acids. V shed 6 bases, J shed 5 bases, and the junction held 20 bases outside the gene matches. The CDR3 region is CASTPARPKPGTGETQYF. In DNA form, the CDR3 reads TGCGCCAGCACCCCCGCTCGCCCAAAACCCGGGACAGGGGAGACCCAGTACTTC.

This clonotype was seen a few times. V is TRBV18 and J is TRBJ2-1; D gene uncertain. Between the trimmed V and J ends, which lost 6 bases and 0 bases, there was a span of 12 bases. The CDR3 covers 15 residues. Germline CDR1 and CDR2: KGHSH and LQKENI. The CDR3 loop reads CASSLYSSSYNEQFF. As DNA, the CDR3 is TGTGCCAGCTCTCTGTACTCGAGCTCCTACAATGAGCAGTTCTTC.

The rearrangement joins TRBV7-2 to TRBJ2-7; TRBD2 is a possible D gene (6 bases). The CDR3 runs 15 residues. The germline V gene encodes CDR1 SGHTA and CDR2 FQGNSA. V lost 1 base and J lost 3, with 13 bases in between. DNA of the CDR3: TGTGCCAGCAGCTTAGAAGGCGGGATCTACTACGAGCAGTACTTC. Amino acids: CASSLEGGIYYEQYF.

This clonotype occurred many times. The chain is built from TRBV29-1 and TRBJ1-1, with a tentative D call TRBD1 (5 bases). Germline loops: CDR1 SQVTM, CDR2 ANQGSEA. V was cut by 3 bases and J by 0 bases, with 8 bases left in between. There are 13 residues in the CDR3. CDR3: CSVERGMNTEAFF. The CDR3 DNA is TGCAGCGTTGAGAGGGGCATGAACACTGAAGCTTTCTTT. Looking up the rest from reference TRBV29-1 and TRBJ1-1 gives the full variable domain: SAVISQKPSRDICQRGTSLTIQCQVDSQVTMMFWYRQQPGQSLTLIATANQGSEATYESGFVIDKFPISRPNLTFSTLTVSNMSPEDSSIYLCSVERGMNTEAFFGQGTRLTVV.

This rearrangement joins TRBV4-1 to TRBJ2-1, with D unclear. The V gene's germline CDR1 is MGHRA and CDR2 YSYEKL. This CDR3 has 15 residues. Trimming took off 1 base at V and 6 bases at J, with 13 bases between the two ends. CDR3 in DNA: TGCGCCAGCAGCCAAGTCCCGGTTGAGAGCAATGAGCAGTTCTTC. Protein product: CASSQVPVESNEQFF.

The chain employs TRBV10-3 and TRBJ2-1; D remains ambiguous. Germline CDR1 and CDR2: ENHRY and SYGVKD. Trimming cost V 2 bases and J 2 bases, with 7 bases left between them. The CDR3 sequence is 14 residues long. The CDR3 coding sequence is TGTGCCATCAGTGAGGACCCCGCCTACAATGAGCAGTTCTTC. Translation: CAISEDPAYNEQFF.